This T cell receptor (beta chain) came from a study of blood T cell repertoires in COVID-19. Source study methods: For nucleated cells, counts were estimated from reference gene primer amplification. TCRdb's table, derived via immunoSEQ multiplex PCR, lists solely in-frame clones and lacks some. The DNA gave D and trimming, while V, J and clone size come from that table. The sample consists of hundreds of thousands of clones, roughly 90% of them appearing once. The length of the CDR3 is 15 residues. The germline CDR1 and CDR2 sequences are MDHEN and SYDVKM. Deletions cut 6 bases from V and 2 bases from J, with 17 bases between.

This chain connects TRBV28 to TRBJ2-7; TRBD1 is a possible D gene (5 bases). The sequence came from a man aged 60 to 69 with COVID-19, enrolled during active disease. Sequenced input: peripheral blood. This CDR3 reads CASREHRTLAYEQYF. The CDR3 DNA reads as TGTGCCAGCAGAGAACACAGGACACTTGCCTACGAGCAGTACTTC.